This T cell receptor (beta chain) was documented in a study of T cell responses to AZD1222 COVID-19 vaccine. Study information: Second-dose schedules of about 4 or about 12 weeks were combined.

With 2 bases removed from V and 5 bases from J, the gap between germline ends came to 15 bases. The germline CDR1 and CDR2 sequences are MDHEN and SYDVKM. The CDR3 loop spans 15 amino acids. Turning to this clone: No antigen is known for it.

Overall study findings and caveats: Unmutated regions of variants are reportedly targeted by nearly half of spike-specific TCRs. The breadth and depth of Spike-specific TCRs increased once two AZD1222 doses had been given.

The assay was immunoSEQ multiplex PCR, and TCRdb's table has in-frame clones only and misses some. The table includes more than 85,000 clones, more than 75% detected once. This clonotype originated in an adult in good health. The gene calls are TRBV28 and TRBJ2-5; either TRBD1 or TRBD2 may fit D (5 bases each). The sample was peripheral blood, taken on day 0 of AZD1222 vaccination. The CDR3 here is CASSLEGNGRETQYF. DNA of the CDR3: TGTGCCAGCAGTTTAGAGGGGAACGGTCGGGAGACCCAGTACTTC. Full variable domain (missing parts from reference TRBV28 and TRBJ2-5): DVKVTQSSRYLVKRTGEKVFLECVQDMDHENMFWYRQDPGLGLRLIYFSYDVKMKEKGDIPEGYSVSREKKERFSLILESASTNQTSMYLCASSLEGNGRETQYFGPGTRLLVL.